This record covers a single T cell receptor beta chain. This table comes from immunoSEQ multiplex PCR, and its TCRdb copy is limited to in-frame clones, with some not included. The table has some 150,000 clones, 76% seen once. The V and J ends lost 1 base and 7 bases respectively, with 11 bases between them. Germline V gene data show CDR1 as SGHTA and CDR2 as FQGTGA. CDR3 length equals 13 residues. The source of the sample is a study of cytotoxic CD8 clonotypes in ibrutinib-treated CLL. Sequenced material: PBMCs, taken after 24 months of ibrutinib treatment. This receptor was obtained from a human donor with chronic lymphocytic leukemia. J is TRBJ2-7 and V is TRBV7-3; the D gene is possibly TRBD1 (6 bases). The CDR3 is CASSLNRVGEQYF. For the CDR3, the DNA is TGTGCCAGCAGCTTAAACAGGGTCGGGGAGCAGTACTTC.